Listed below are T cell receptor beta chains from one sample, sequenced in a study of cytomegalovirus exposure and HLA in healthy donors. The table came from immunoSEQ multiplex PCR; TCRdb's copy has only in-frame clones and leaves some out. The sample lists some 100,000 clones, 60% to 85% occurring once. Input material: PBMCs. Receptor source: a man between 45 and 60 years old in good health and CMV-seronegative. The CDR3 runs from the conserved cysteine through the conserved F or W. Fields, in order: clone size, D gene, V gene, J gene, CDR3 DNA, CDR3 protein. The D gene is left open where the match is weak. For some rows the clone size is stated as once, few or many, or as a class when expanded; others skip it.

abundance: -; d_gene: TRBD1; v_gene: TRBV30; j_gene: TRBJ2-7; CDR3nt: TGTGCCTGGAGTCGACAGGGCAAGCAGTACTTC; CDR3aa: CAWSRQGKQYF
abundance: -; d_gene: -; v_gene: TRBV4-2; j_gene: TRBJ2-3; CDR3nt: TGTGCCAGCAGCCAAGAAACCGGAGGCACAGATACGCAGTATTTT; CDR3aa: CASSQETGGTDTQYF
abundance: -; d_gene: TRBD2; v_gene: TRBV6-1; j_gene: TRBJ2-7; CDR3nt: TGTGCCAGCAGTGAAAGAACGCTAGCGGGGGGGTCCTACGAGCAGTACTTC; CDR3aa: CASSERTLAGGSYEQYF
abundance: -; d_gene: -; v_gene: TRBV11-2; j_gene: TRBJ2-7; CDR3nt: TGTGCCAGCAGCTTAATCTCCGGGTCCCTCGAGCAGTACTTC; CDR3aa: CASSLISGSLEQYF
abundance: once; d_gene: -; v_gene: TRBV6-5; j_gene: TRBJ1-1; CDR3nt: TGTGCCAGCAGTTACTCGGCGGCATCCGAAGCTTTCTTT; CDR3aa: CASSYSAASEAFF
abundance: -; d_gene: -; v_gene: TRBV28; j_gene: TRBJ2-7; CDR3nt: TGTGCCAGCAGTTTACCCACAGGGTCCTACGAGCAGTACTTC; CDR3aa: CASSLPTGSYEQYF
abundance: few; d_gene: -; v_gene: TRBV7-9; j_gene: TRBJ1-1; CDR3nt: TGTGCCAGCAGCTTATTCGAGGGCACTGAAGCTTTCTTT; CDR3aa: CASSLFEGTEAFF
abundance: few; d_gene: -; v_gene: TRBV28; j_gene: TRBJ1-5; CDR3nt: TGTGCCAGCAGTTCCGGTAATCAGCCCCAGCATTTT; CDR3aa: CASSSGNQPQHF
abundance: -; d_gene: -; v_gene: TRBV7-2; j_gene: TRBJ2-1; CDR3nt: TGTGCCAGCAGACTAGGGGGGGGGCTGAATGAGCAGTTCTTC; CDR3aa: CASRLGGGLNEQFF
abundance: -; d_gene: TRBD1; v_gene: TRBV5-1; j_gene: TRBJ1-1; CDR3nt: TGCGCCAGCAGCACCGGGACAGGGGGCACTGAAGCTTTCTTT; CDR3aa: CASSTGTGGTEAFF
abundance: -; d_gene: TRBD1; v_gene: TRBV5-1; j_gene: TRBJ2-7; CDR3nt: TGCGCCAGCAGCGAACCGGGACAGGGGGACTACGAGCAGTACTTC; CDR3aa: CASSEPGQGDYEQYF
abundance: -; d_gene: TRBD1; v_gene: TRBV2; j_gene: TRBJ2-3; CDR3nt: TGTGCCAGCAGGGGACAGGGTTACACAGATACGCAGTATTTT; CDR3aa: CASRGQGYTDTQYF
abundance: -; d_gene: -; v_gene: TRBV15; j_gene: TRBJ2-2; CDR3nt: TGTGCCACCAGCAGAGATCGAGCCGGGGAGCTGTTTTTT; CDR3aa: CATSRDRAGELFF
abundance: -; d_gene: TRBD2; v_gene: TRBV13; j_gene: TRBJ2-2; CDR3nt: TGTGCCAGCAGCTTAGCGCTAGCGGGAGTCACAACCGGGGAGCTGTTTTTT; CDR3aa: CASSLALAGVTTGELFF
abundance: once; d_gene: -; v_gene: TRBV30; j_gene: TRBJ2-1; CDR3nt: TGTGCCTGGAGACCGTATGGAGGGAGAAACGGCAATGAGCAGTTCTTC; CDR3aa: CAWRPYGGRNGNEQFF
abundance: once; d_gene: -; v_gene: TRBV19; j_gene: TRBJ1-1; CDR3nt: TGTGCCAGTAGTAAGCGGGCGGGGACTGAAGCTTTCTTT; CDR3aa: CASSKRAGTEAFF
abundance: -; d_gene: TRBD1; v_gene: TRBV4-3; j_gene: TRBJ2-2; CDR3nt: TGCGCCAGCAGCCAATACAGGGGGTCCGGGGAGCTGTTTTTT; CDR3aa: CASSQYRGSGELFF
abundance: -; d_gene: -; v_gene: TRBV6-5; j_gene: TRBJ1-1; CDR3nt: TGTGCCAGCAGTTATCGGACTGAAGCTTTCTTT; CDR3aa: CASSYRTEAFF
abundance: -; d_gene: -; v_gene: TRBV5-1; j_gene: TRBJ1-1; CDR3nt: TGCGCCAGCAGCCCGTCGGGGGGTATGTGGACTGAAGCTTTCTTT; CDR3aa: CASSPSGGMWTEAFF
abundance: -; d_gene: TRBD1; v_gene: TRBV5-1; j_gene: TRBJ2-7; CDR3nt: TGCGCCAGCAGCTCCCGGACAGGCGGAACTGGCGAGCAGTACTTC; CDR3aa: CASSSRTGGTGEQYF
abundance: -; d_gene: -; v_gene: TRBV7-9; j_gene: TRBJ2-2; CDR3nt: TGTTCCAGCAGCCAGGAGGGACAGATGAACACCGGGGAGCTGTTTTTT; CDR3aa: CSSSQEGQMNTGELFF
abundance: -; d_gene: -; v_gene: TRBV5-4; j_gene: TRBJ2-2; CDR3nt: TGTGCCAGCAGCTGGGTTAGGCGGGATGGGTTCACCGGGGAGCTGTTTTTT; CDR3aa: CASSWVRRDGFTGELFF
abundance: -; d_gene: TRBD1; v_gene: TRBV6-1; j_gene: TRBJ1-1; CDR3nt: TGTGCCAGCAGTATATTACAGGGGCGTGAAGCTTTCTTT; CDR3aa: CASSILQGREAFF
abundance: -; d_gene: TRBD1; v_gene: TRBV7-2; j_gene: TRBJ2-7; CDR3nt: TGTGCCAGCAGCTTAGCGGGGACAGCCTACGAGCAGTACTTC; CDR3aa: CASSLAGTAYEQYF
abundance: -; d_gene: -; v_gene: TRBV5-6; j_gene: TRBJ1-3; CDR3nt: TGTGCCAGCAGCTTGACTTCGTTCTCTATGGGAAACACCATATATTTT; CDR3aa: CASSLTSFSMGNTIYF
abundance: -; d_gene: TRBD1; v_gene: TRBV9; j_gene: TRBJ2-7; CDR3nt: TGTGCCAGCAGCGGAGGACAGGGGGGAAAAAACGAGCAGTACTTC; CDR3aa: CASSGGQGGKNEQYF
abundance: once; d_gene: -; v_gene: TRBV5-1; j_gene: TRBJ1-1; CDR3nt: TGCGCCAGCAGCTTGGACAGGGAATTGAACACTGAAGCTTTCTTT; CDR3aa: CASSLDRELNTEAFF
abundance: few; d_gene: TRBD2; v_gene: TRBV28; j_gene: TRBJ2-7; CDR3nt: TGTGCCAGCACTCCCGGACTAGCGGGCCCTTACGAGCAGTACTTC; CDR3aa: CASTPGLAGPYEQYF
abundance: -; d_gene: TRBD2; v_gene: TRBV7-9; j_gene: TRBJ2-4; CDR3nt: TGTGCCAGCAGCAGACAGGGACTAGCAGGGGAAAACATTCAGTACTTC; CDR3aa: CASSRQGLAGENIQYF